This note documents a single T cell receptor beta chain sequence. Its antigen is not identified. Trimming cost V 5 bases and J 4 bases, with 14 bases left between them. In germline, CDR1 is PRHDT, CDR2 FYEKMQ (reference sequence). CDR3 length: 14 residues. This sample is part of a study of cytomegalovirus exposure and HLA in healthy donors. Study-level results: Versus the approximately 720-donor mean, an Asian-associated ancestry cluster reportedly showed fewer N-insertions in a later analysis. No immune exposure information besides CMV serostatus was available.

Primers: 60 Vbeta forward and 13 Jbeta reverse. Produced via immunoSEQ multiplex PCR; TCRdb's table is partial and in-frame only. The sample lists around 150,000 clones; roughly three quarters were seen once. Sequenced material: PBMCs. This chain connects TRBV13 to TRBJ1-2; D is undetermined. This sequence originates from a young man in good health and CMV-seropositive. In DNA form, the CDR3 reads TGTGCCAGCAGCAAAACCCACGGTTCCTATGGCTACACCTTC. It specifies CASSKTHGSYGYTF.